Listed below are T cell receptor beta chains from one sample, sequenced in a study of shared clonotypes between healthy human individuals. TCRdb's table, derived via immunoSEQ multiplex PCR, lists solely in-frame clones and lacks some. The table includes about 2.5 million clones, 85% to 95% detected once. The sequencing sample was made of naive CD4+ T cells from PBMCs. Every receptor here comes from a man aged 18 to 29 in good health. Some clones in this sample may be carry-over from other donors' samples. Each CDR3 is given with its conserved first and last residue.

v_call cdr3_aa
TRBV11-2 CASSLDLASAYEQYF
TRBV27 CASRTDRGQETQYF
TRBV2 CASSPKYEQYF
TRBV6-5 CASTSARTASDLTF
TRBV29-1 CSVERVFQETQYF
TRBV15 CATSRGPAEYNEQFF
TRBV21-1 CASSRPTPGQHPGSNQPQHF
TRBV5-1 CASSLVGSGSNIQYF
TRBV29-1 CSVAGRTEAFF
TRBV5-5 CASRERVNTEAFF
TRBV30 CAWNFGGAGANVLTF
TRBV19 CATGLAGSPPSGEQYF
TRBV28 CASRSRETEAFF
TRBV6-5 CASNQQGTPNSPLHF
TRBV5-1 CASSFVSSSGELFF
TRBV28 CASSLTAASYGYTF
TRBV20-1 CSAATYGYTF
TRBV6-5 CASRTGRTNTGELFF
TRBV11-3 CASSTSGRSYEQYF
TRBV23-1 CASSQSASQYEQYF
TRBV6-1 CASTATIRYGYTF
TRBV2 CASSEEQGPYEQYF
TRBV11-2 CASSSGGAIWSTEQYF
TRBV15 CATSRDWPGGYGYTF
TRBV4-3 CASSQGLSSGNYNEQFF
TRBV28 CASSSSPKTQYF
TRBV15 CATSRDRVAGIDTQYF
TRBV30 CAWNPQGFRYEQYF
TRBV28 CASKPNTEAFF
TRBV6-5 CASSYRSNSGNTIYF
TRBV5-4 CASSLEAGPTYEQYF
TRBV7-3 CASSLDGPPLDTQYF
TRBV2 CASSSRTSAYEQYF
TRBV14 CASSQVRGAGANVLTF
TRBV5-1 CASSGSNNAHEQFF
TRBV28 CASSGLAGEGRYEQYF
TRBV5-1 CASSSQGGEWTEAFF
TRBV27 CASIRGGGMNTEAFF
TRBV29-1 CSALDRSAYEQYF
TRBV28 CASSYRENIQYF
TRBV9 CASTFGQVRSDTQYF
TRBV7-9 CASSLATGSTEAFF
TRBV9 CASSVEGTSGEETQYF
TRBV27 CASSPTRGGGELFF
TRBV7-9 CASSYFYWADLRDSETQYF
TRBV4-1 CASSQREGYSNQPQHF
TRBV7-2 CASSAGQAAKNIQYF
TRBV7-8 CASSRSRDPYNEQFF
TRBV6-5 CASSRSGGRSYEQYF
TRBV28 CASSLSEVGGYTF
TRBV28 CASSPRRWQGPNQPQHF
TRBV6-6 CASSKGQGAGF
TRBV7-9 CASSPDTIPGNTIYF
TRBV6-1 CASSEGYVSYNEQFF
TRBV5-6 CASSTAGGYTF
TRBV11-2 CASSSRLYF
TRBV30 CAWTSRLASEQYF